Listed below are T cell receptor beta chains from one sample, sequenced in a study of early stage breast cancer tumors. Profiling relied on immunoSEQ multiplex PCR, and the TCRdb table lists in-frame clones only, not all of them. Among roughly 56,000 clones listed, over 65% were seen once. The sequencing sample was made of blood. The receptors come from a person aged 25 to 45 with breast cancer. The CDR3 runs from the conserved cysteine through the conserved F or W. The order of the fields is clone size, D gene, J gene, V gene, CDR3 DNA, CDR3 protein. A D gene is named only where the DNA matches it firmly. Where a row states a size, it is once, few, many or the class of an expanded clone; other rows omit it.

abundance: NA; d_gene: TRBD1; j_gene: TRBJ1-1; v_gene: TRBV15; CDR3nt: TGTGCCACCAAATTTCAGGGGGGGAATGAAGCTTTCTTT; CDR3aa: CATKFQGGNEAFF
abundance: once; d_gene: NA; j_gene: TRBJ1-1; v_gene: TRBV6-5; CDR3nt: TGTGCCAGCAGCGGGCGGGGTTTGGGCACTGAAGCTTTCTTT; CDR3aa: CASSGRGLGTEAFF
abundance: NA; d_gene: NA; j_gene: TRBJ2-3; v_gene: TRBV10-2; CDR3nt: TGCGCCAGCAGTGGGGCTTCTGGGGATACGCAGTATTTT; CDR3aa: CASSGASGDTQYF
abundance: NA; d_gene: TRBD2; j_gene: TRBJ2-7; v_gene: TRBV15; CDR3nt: TGTGCCACCAGCAGAGGAGCGGGGAGCGGCGAGCAGTACTTC; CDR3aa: CATSRGAGSGEQYF
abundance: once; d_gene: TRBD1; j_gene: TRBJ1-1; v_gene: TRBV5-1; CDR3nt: TGCGCCAGCAGCTTGCGACAGGGAGTTACTGAAGCTTTCTTT; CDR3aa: CASSLRQGVTEAFF
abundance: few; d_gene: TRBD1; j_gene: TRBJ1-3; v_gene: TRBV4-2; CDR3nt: TGTGCCAGCAGCCAAGGACAGGGGACTGGAAACACCATATATTTT; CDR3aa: CASSQGQGTGNTIYF
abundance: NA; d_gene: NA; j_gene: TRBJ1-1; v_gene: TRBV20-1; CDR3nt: TGCAGTGCGAAACCGGGGGTGAAAGCTTTCTTT; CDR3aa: CSAKPGVKAFF
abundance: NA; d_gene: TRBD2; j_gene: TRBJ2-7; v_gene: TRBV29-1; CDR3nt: TGCAGCGTAAGCGGGAACGAGTACGAGCAGTACTTC; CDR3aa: CSVSGNEYEQYF
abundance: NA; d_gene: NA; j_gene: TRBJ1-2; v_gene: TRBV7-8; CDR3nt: TGTGCCAGCAGCTTATTGGGGCGGGGGGCCCCGAGGAATTACTATGGCTACACCTTC; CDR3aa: CASSLLGRGAPRNYYGYTF
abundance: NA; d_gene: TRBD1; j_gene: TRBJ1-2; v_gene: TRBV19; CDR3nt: TGTGCCAGTAGTATGACAGGGGCTAACTATGGCTACACCTTC; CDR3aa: CASSMTGANYGYTF
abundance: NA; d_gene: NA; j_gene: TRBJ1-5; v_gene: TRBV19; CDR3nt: TGTGCCAGTAGTAGCCCACGGAGAGGCAATCAGCCCCAGCATTTT; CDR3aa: CASSSPRRGNQPQHF
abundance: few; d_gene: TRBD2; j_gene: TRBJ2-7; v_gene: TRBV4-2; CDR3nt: TGTGCCAGCAGCCAAGATCAGCGGGGTGGCAACGAGCAGTACTTC; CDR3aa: CASSQDQRGGNEQYF
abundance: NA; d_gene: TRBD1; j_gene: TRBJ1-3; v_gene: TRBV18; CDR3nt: TGTGCCAGCTCAAACCGCGGGACAGGGGGCTCTGGAAACACCATATATTTT; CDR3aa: CASSNRGTGGSGNTIYF
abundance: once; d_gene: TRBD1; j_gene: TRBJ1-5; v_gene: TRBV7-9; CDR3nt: TGTGCCAGCAGCTCGGGACAGATTAGCAATCAGCCCCAGCATTTT; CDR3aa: CASSSGQISNQPQHF
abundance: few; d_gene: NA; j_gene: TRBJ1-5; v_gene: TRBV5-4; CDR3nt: TGTGCCAGCAGCTTGGTAGGGAGCAATCAGCCCCAGCATTTT; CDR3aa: CASSLVGSNQPQHF
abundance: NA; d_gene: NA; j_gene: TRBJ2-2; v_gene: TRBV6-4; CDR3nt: TGTGCCAGCAGTGACGGTTTCAGTAGTGGGGACACCGGGGAGCTGTTTTTT; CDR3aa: CASSDGFSSGDTGELFF
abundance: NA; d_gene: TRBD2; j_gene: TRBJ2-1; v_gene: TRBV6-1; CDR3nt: TGTGCCAGCAGTGACCCCACTAGGGGAGGGGATGAGCAGTTCTTC; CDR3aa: CASSDPTRGGDEQFF
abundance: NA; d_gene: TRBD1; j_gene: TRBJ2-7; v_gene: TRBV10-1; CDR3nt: TGCGCCAGCAGTCCGGGACAGCCCTACGAGCAGTACTTC; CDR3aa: CASSPGQPYEQYF
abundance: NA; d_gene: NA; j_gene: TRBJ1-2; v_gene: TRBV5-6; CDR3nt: TGTGCCAGCAGCCGCCGGGGGGGCCGGGTCCATGGCTACACCTTC; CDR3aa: CASSRRGGRVHGYTF
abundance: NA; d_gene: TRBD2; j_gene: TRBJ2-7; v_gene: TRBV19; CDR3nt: TGTGCCAGTAGTCCACTAGCGGGATCCAGCGAGCAGTACTTC; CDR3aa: CASSPLAGSSEQYF
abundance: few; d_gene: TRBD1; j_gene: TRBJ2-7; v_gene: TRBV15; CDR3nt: TGTGCCACCAGCAGAGGGACAGGGGGCTACGAGCAGTACTTC; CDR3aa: CATSRGTGGYEQYF
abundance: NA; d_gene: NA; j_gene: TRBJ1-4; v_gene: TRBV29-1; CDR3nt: TGCAGCGTTGAAGGAGTTGGAACTAATGAAAAACTGTTTTTT; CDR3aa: CSVEGVGTNEKLFF
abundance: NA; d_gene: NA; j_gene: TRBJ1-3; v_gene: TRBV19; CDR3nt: TGTGCCAGTAGTGAACAGAGTTCTGGAAACACCATATATTTT; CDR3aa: CASSEQSSGNTIYF
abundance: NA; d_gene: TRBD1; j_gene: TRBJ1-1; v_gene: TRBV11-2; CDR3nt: TGTGCCAGCAGCTTAGCAGTCAGGGGGCGCGGAGTAGCTTTCTTT; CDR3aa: CASSLAVRGRGVAFF
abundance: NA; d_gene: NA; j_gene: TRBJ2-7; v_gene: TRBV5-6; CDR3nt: TGTGCCAGCAGCCCTATCGGGAGTAACTACGAGCAGTACTTC; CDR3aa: CASSPIGSNYEQYF
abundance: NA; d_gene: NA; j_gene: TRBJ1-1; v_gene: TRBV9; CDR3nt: TGTGCCAGCAGCGTAGCTTATCGGACAGCGAACACTGAAGCTTTCTTT; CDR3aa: CASSVAYRTANTEAFF
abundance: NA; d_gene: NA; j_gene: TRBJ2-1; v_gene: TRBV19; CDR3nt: TGTGCCAGTAGCCAAGACTATCTATACAATGAGCAGTTCTTC; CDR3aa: CASSQDYLYNEQFF
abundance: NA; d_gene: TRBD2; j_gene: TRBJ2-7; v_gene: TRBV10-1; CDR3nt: TGCGCCAGCAGTGAGTCGGCTAGCGGGGATTACGAGCAGTACTTC; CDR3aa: CASSESASGDYEQYF
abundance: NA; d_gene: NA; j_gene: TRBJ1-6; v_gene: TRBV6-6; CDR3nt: TGTGCCAGCAGTTACCACCTGACAGTTTTCGGCTCACCCCTCCACTTT; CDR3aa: CASSYHLTVFGSPLHF
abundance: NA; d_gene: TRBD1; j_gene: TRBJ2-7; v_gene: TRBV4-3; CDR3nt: TGCGCCAGCAGCCAAGACGCCGGGGCATCAGGGGGGCAGTACTTC; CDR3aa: CASSQDAGASGGQYF
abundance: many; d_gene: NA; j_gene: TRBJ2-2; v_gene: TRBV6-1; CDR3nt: TGTGCCAGCAGTGAAGTGAGGGGAAGCACCGGGGAGCTGTTTTTT; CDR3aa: CASSEVRGSTGELFF
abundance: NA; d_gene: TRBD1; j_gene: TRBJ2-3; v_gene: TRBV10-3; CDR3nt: TGTGCCATCAGTCCGGGACAGGCTTCGACAGATACGCAGTATTTT; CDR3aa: CAISPGQASTDTQYF